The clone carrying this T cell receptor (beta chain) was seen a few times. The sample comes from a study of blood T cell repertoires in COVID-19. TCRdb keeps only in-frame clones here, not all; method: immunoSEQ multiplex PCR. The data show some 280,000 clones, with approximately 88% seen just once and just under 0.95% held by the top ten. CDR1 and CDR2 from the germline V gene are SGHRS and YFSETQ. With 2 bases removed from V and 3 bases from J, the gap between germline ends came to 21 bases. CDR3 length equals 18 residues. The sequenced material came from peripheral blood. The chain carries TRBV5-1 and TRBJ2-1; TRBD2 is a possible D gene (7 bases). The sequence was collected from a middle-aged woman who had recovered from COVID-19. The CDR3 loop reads CASSFMGGGTSDYNEQFF. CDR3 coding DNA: TGCGCCAGCAGCTTCATGGGGGGCGGAACTAGCGACTACAATGAGCAGTTCTTC.